Presented here are 26 T cell receptor beta chains from one specimen sequenced in a study of early T cells in non-severe SARS-CoV-2 infection. MiXCR, applied by TCRdb to the 5' RACE reads, yields one record per CDR3 protein. The table records roughly 64,000 distinct CDR3 sequences, about 11% of them present only once. Material: whole blood, obtained at baseline. The receptors were sampled from an adult who was a healthcare worker with PCR-confirmed SARS-CoV-2 infection or an uninfected control (not recorded which).

V is TRBV6-2 or TRBV6-3 and J is TRBJ1-1; TRBD1 might be the D (5 bases). V gave up 7 bases and J gave up 4 bases, with 19 bases separating them. This CDR3 has 15 residues. In germline, CDR1 is MNHEY, CDR2 SVGEGT. The CDR3, as DNA: TGTGCCAGCACCCCTTTCGGGGGGAGGAGCACTGAAGCTTTCTTT. Translating gives CASTPFGGRSTEAFF.

V is TRBV15 and J is TRBJ1-6; D is unclear. The CDR3 covers 17 residues. The V end was cut by 1 base, the J end by 0 bases, with 10 bases between. CDR1 and CDR2 from the germline V gene are LNHNV and YYDKDF (reference sequence). The CDR3 coding sequence is TGTGCCACCAGCAGAGTGGCTTCCAGCTCCTATAATTCACCCCTCCACTTT. Translated: CATSRVASSSYNSPLHF.

This clonotype was counted ten times or more. The rearrangement joins TRBV7-9 to TRBJ1-6, with a tentative D call TRBD1 (6 bases). CDR1 and CDR2 (germline): SEHNR, FQNEAQ (reference sequence). Trimming removed 3 bases at V and 7 bases at J, with 10 bases between. CDR3 length: 14 amino acids. In DNA form, the CDR3 reads TGTGCCAGCAGCTTCGGACAGTACAATTCACCCCTCCACTTT. Protein: CASSFGQYNSPLHF.

This clonotype was counted a few times. In DNA form, the CDR3 reads TGTGCCAGCAGCCCCTCACAGGGGGTTTCACCCCTCCACTTT. It yields the protein CASSPSQGVSPLHF. V gene TRBV7-3 combines with J gene TRBJ1-6, with 8 nucleotides matching TRBD1. V shed 5 bases, J shed 9 bases, and the junction held 6 bases outside the gene matches. This CDR3 spans 14 amino acids. Germline lookup yields CDR1 SGHTA and CDR2 FQGTGA.

V and J are TRBV10-3 and TRBJ2-2, with TRBD1 matching 7 bases. The junction had 6 bases not matched to a gene; V was cut back by 8 bases and J by 6 bases. The CDR3 has 13 amino acids. Germline loops: CDR1 ENHRY, CDR2 SYGVKD. The CDR3 DNA reads as TGTGCCATCTCGCCTGGGACAGCCGGGGAGCTGTTTTTT. It yields the protein CAISPGTAGELFF.

The chain recombines TRBV29-1 with TRBJ1-2, with a possible D match to TRBD1 (6 bases). From germline, CDR1 is SQVTM and CDR2 ANQGSEA. Trimming removed 1 base at V and 3 bases at J, with 9 bases between. The CDR3 has 13 residues. The CDR3 is CSVEGQVDYGYTF. The CDR3 nucleotides read TGCAGCGTTGAAGGACAGGTCGACTATGGCTACACCTTC.

The chain carries TRBV11-2 and TRBJ2-3; no reliable D call. The V end lost 6 bases, the J end lost 6 bases, and 10 bases lay between the germline ends. The CDR3 length is 12 residues. Germline loops: CDR1 SGHAT, CDR2 FQNNGV. The CDR3 sequence: CASSTARDTQYF. CDR3 coding DNA: TGTGCCAGCAGTACGGCCCGGGATACGCAGTATTTT.

V usage is TRBV7-6 and J usage is TRBJ2-7; 10 nucleotides align to TRBD1. The CDR3 runs to 16 residues. Germline CDR1 SGHVS, CDR2 FNYEAQ. V trimming: 1 base; J trimming: 2 bases; junction bases outside the gene matches: 5. DNA of the CDR3: TGTGCCAGCAGCTTAGTTTTGGGGACAGGGGCCTACGAGCAGTACTTC. It is translated as CASSLVLGTGAYEQYF.

V usage is TRBV2 and J usage is TRBJ2-3; 8 bases are a match to TRBD2. The CDR3 totals 15 residues. Germline CDR1 is SNHLY and CDR2 is FYNNEI. V dropped 5 bases and J dropped 5; count of bases not matched to a gene: 9. This CDR3 is CASSTERGRVDTQYF. The CDR3 DNA reads as TGTGCCAGCAGTACAGAGCGGGGGCGTGTAGATACGCAGTATTTT. Together with reference TRBV2 and TRBJ2-3, the CDR3 gives the full variable domain: EPEVTQTPSHQVTQMGQEVILRCVPISNHLYFYWYRQILGQKVEFLVSFYNNEISEKSEIFDDQFSVERPDGSNFTLKIRSTKLEDSAMYFCASSTERGRVDTQYFGPGTRLTVL.

The CDR3 region is CASSTTGESTDTQYF. The CDR3 region has the DNA TGCGCCAGCAGTACTACGGGAGAAAGCACAGATACGCAGTATTTT. V and J are TRBV5-1 and TRBJ2-3, with TRBD2 as a possible D gene (6 bases). The germline CDR1 and CDR2 sequences are SGHRS and YFSETQ. V lost 5 bases, J lost 0 bases, and 13 bases lay in between. This CDR3 is 15 amino acids long.

This clonotype was seen once. J is TRBJ2-2 and V is TRBV6-6; TRBD2 matches at 11 bases. Germline CDR1 and CDR2: MNHNY and SVGAGI (reference sequence). V shed 5 bases, J shed 1 base, and the junction held 0 bases outside the gene matches. The CDR3 covers 15 residues. Here the CDR3 reads CASSLAGGNTGELFF. In DNA, the CDR3 is TGTGCCAGCAGTCTAGCGGGGGGGAACACCGGGGAGCTGTTTTTT.

This clonotype was observed a handful of times. The genes are TRBV7-2 and TRBJ2-1; possible D gene TRBD1, 5 bases. Germline CDR1 and CDR2: SGHTA and FQGNSA. V was shortened by 3 bases and J by 10 bases, with 10 bases between the two germline ends. The CDR3 has 12 amino acids. The CDR3 protein is CASSLGQLEQFF. Here the CDR3 DNA reads TGTGCCAGCAGCTTGGGGCAGTTAGAGCAGTTCTTC.

This clonotype was seen at least ten times. The chain employs TRBV12-3 or TRBV12-4 and TRBJ2-5; 9 bases are a match to TRBD2. The CDR3 extends over 18 amino acids. The V segment lost 2 bases and the J segment 2 bases; nucleotides outside the gene matches: 12. CDR3 sequence: CASSLSIGRGGPQETQYF. The CDR3 bases are TGTGCCAGCAGTTTAAGCATAGGGCGGGGGGGTCCTCAAGAGACCCAGTACTTC.

Many counts were recorded for this clonotype. This CDR3 is CASSPGGELFF. The CDR3 DNA is TGTGCCAGCAGTCCTGGCGGGGAGCTGTTTTTT. This rearrangement joins TRBV11-2 to TRBJ2-2; no clear D. V dropped 6 bases and J dropped 7 bases, with 6 bases sitting between them. The CDR3 consists of 11 residues. Germline V gene lookup returns CDR1 SGHAT and CDR2 FQNNGV.

This clonotype was detected a few times. This chain joins TRBV3-1 and TRBJ1-2; D gene unclear. V was trimmed by 0 bases and J by 2 bases, leaving 7 bases between them. The CDR3 sequence is 14 residues long. Germline V gene sequence: CDR1 LGHDT, CDR2 YNNKEL (reference sequence). Here the CDR3 reads CASSQDEGNYGYTF. The CDR3 DNA sequence: TGTGCCAGCAGCCAAGATGAGGGAAACTATGGCTACACCTTC. Looking up the rest from reference TRBV3-1 and TRBJ1-2 gives the full variable domain: DTAVSQTPKYLVTQMGNDKSIKCEQNLGHDTMYWYKQDSKKFLKIMFSYNNKELIINETVPNRFSPKSPDKAHLNLHINSLELGDSAVYFCASSQDEGNYGYTFGSGTRLTVV.

The rearrangement joins TRBV12-3 or TRBV12-4 to TRBJ2-1, with a tentative D call TRBD1 (6 bases). The CDR3 is 12 amino acids. Trimming shortened V by 0 bases and J by 9 bases, and 6 bases separated the two germline ends. The CDR3 DNA sequence: TGTGCCAGCAGTTTAGCGGGGGCTGAGCAGTTCTTC. The encoded protein is CASSLAGAEQFF.

This clonotype was seen at least ten times. The chain has TRBV7-6 and TRBJ2-7; unclear D gene. V was cut by 5 bases and J by 2 bases, with 16 bases left in between. Germline V gene sequence: CDR1 SGHVS, CDR2 FNYEAQ. The CDR3 length is 15 residues. The CDR3 DNA sequence: TGTGCCAGCAGCCCGTCCCTGGCGGTCCCCTACGAGCAGTACTTC. This codes for CASSPSLAVPYEQYF.

The CDR3 sequence is CASSVTGELFF. In DNA, the CDR3 is TGTGCCAGCAGTGTTACCGGGGAGCTGTTTTTT. The rearrangement joins TRBV6-1 to TRBJ2-2, with D unresolved. V lost 4 bases and J lost 5, with 2 bases in between. CDR1 and CDR2 (germline): MNHNS, SASEGT. The CDR3 is made up of 11 amino acids.

This clonotype was found a few times. The V gene is TRBV5-5, the J gene TRBJ2-3; 10 bases line up with TRBD2. The CDR3 has 15 amino acids. The germline V gene encodes CDR1 SGHKS and CDR2 YYEKEE (reference sequence). The J segment lost 3 bases and the V segment lost 5 bases, leaving 6 bases of the junction unmatched. The CDR3 here is CASRISGGWTDTQYF. The CDR3 DNA is TGTGCCAGCAGGATTAGCGGGGGGTGGACAGATACGCAGTATTTT.

DNA of the CDR3: TGTGCCAGCAGTTCCCTAGGGGGTACAAATAGGAATGAGCAGTTCTTC. Encoded protein: CASSSLGGTNRNEQFF. The gene calls are TRBV28 and TRBJ2-1; D is perhaps TRBD1 (6 bases). The germline V gene encodes CDR1 MDHEN and CDR2 SYDVKM. The CDR3 has 16 residues. V was trimmed by 4 bases and J by 7 bases, leaving 20 bases between them.

The rearrangement uses TRBV9 and TRBJ2-2, with D unclear. V dropped 2 bases and J dropped 5 bases, with 10 bases sitting between them. In germline, CDR1 is SGDLS, CDR2 YYNGEE. The CDR3 is 14 residues long. This CDR3 is CASSVHTVTGELFF. The CDR3, as DNA: TGTGCCAGCAGCGTCCATACAGTAACCGGGGAGCTGTTTTTT.

This clonotype has just a few counts. This chain connects TRBV5-1 to TRBJ1-2; 9 bases line up with TRBD1. V trimming: 4 bases; J trimming: 0 bases; junction bases outside the gene matches: 4. The CDR3 runs to 15 residues. Germline CDR1 and CDR2: SGHRS and YFSETQ. CDR3: CASSPGDRANYGYTF. CDR3 coding DNA: TGCGCCAGCAGCCCCGGGGACAGGGCTAACTATGGCTACACCTTC.

This clonotype was seen a handful of times. The chain combines TRBV20-1 with TRBJ1-2; D is perhaps TRBD1 (5 bases). V lost 0 bases and J lost 1, with 12 bases in between. The length of the CDR3 is 15 residues. Germline V gene sequence: CDR1 DFQATT, CDR2 SNEGSKA (reference sequence). The CDR3 spells CSARESGHYNYGYTF. For the CDR3, the DNA is TGCAGTGCTAGAGAATCTGGACATTATAACTATGGCTACACCTTC.

This clonotype has just a few counts. This chain joins TRBV29-1 and TRBJ2-7; tentatively, D is TRBD2 (5 bases). CDR3 length: 12 residues. The V end was cut by 7 bases, the J end by 2 bases, with 12 bases between. Germline V gene data show CDR1 as SQVTM and CDR2 as ANQGSEA. CDR3 nucleotides: TGCAGCGCGGAGGTCGGGGCCTACGAGCAGTACTTC. Translated: CSAEVGAYEQYF.

The chain joins TRBV27 to TRBJ2-2; 15 nucleotides align to TRBD2. The CDR3 runs 18 residues. Trimming cost V 7 bases and J 6 bases; bases outside gene matches: 12. The germline V gene encodes CDR1 MNHEY and CDR2 SMNVEV (reference sequence). CDR3 residues: CASKGLAGGPRDAGELFF. The CDR3 bases are TGTGCCAGCAAAGGACTAGCGGGGGGGCCCCGGGATGCCGGGGAGCTGTTTTTT.

The chain is built from TRBV5-6 and TRBJ2-7; 8 bases map to TRBD1. The V gene's germline CDR1 is SGHDT and CDR2 YYEEEE. The CDR3 loop spans 15 amino acids. Germline trimming cut 3 bases from V and 2 bases from J; bases unmatched to any gene: 7. CDR3 bases: TGTGCCAGCAGCTCACTAGGGACAGGAGCCTACGAGCAGTACTTC. It yields the protein CASSSLGTGAYEQYF.